Detailed here is one T cell receptor beta chain. This CDR3 has 14 amino acids. In germline, CDR1 is MDHEN, CDR2 SYDVKM. V was shortened by 7 bases and J by 9 bases, with 19 bases between the two germline ends. The data derive from a study of T cell changes during pregnancy in multiple sclerosis. Method: immunoSEQ multiplex PCR; TCRdb's copy keeps in-frame clones and lacks some. The profile shows around 48,000 clones, 88% of them singletons. J is TRBJ1-5 and V is TRBV28; TRBD1 is a possible D gene (6 bases). The sample in question was CD4+ T cells from peripheral blood mononuclear cells, obtained in the second trimester of pregnancy. This receptor was identified in a female donor with multiple sclerosis, enrolled in a pregnancy study. The DNA for the CDR3 is TGTGCCAGCACAATTTTACAGGGTTCTGGGCCCCAGCATTTT. Translated: CASTILQGSGPQHF. The full variable domain, completed using reference TRBV28 and TRBJ1-5, is DVKVTQSSRYLVKRTGEKVFLECVQDMDHENMFWYRQDPGLGLRLIYFSYDVKMKEKGDIPEGYSVSREKKERFSLILESASTNQTSMYLCASTILQGSGPQHFGDGTRLSIL.